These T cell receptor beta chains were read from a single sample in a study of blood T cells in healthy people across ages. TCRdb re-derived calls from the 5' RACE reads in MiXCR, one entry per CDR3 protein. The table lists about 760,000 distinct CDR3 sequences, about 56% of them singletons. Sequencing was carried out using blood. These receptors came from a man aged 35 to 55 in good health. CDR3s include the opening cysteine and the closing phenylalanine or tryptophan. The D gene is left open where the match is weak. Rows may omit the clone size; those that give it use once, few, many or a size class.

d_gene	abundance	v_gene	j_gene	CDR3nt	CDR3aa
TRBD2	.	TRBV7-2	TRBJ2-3	TGTGCCAGCAGCCAAAACGGGGGGGGGACAGATACGCAGTATTTT	CASSQNGGGTDTQYF
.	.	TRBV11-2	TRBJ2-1	TGTGCCAGCATCCAAGAACGGGGGAAGCTAAAGGATTACAATGAGCAGTTCTTC	CASIQERGKLKDYNEQFF
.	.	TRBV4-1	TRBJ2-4	TGCGCCAGCAGCCAAGGTGGGAACATTCAGTACTTC	CASSQGGNIQYF
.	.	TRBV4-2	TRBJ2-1	TGTGCCAGCAGCCAGGTTTTAAGGGATCGGGTAAACAATGAGCAGTTCTTC	CASSQVLRDRVNNEQFF
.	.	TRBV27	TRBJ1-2	TGTGCCAGCAGTTCAGAAATTGGTGGCTACACCTTC	CASSSEIGGYTF
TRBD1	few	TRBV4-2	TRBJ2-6	TGTGCCAGCGGGGCACAGGGGGAATCCTCTGGGGCCAACGTCCTGACTTTC	CASGAQGESSGANVLTF
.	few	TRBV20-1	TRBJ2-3	TGCAGTGCTAGAGCCGGTACGCAGTATTTT	CSARAGTQYF
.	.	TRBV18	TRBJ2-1	TGTGCCAGCCCACCACCGGCCGGCGGCCTCTACAATGAGCAGTTCTTC	CASPPPAGGLYNEQFF
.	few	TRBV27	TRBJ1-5	TGTGCCAGCCGGACGCTGGGGCAGGTTAATCAGCCCCAGCATTTT	CASRTLGQVNQPQHF
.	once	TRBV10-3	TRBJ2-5	TGTGCCATCAGTGATTTCGATGGCGGGACCCAGTACTTC	CAISDFDGGTQYF
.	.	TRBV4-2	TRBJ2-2	TGTGCCAGCAGCCAAGGAAGGGAGGGACAGCTGAACACCGGGGAGCTGTTTTTT	CASSQGREGQLNTGELFF
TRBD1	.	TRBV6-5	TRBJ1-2	TGTGCCAGCAGTTACACAGGGGATGGCTACACCTTC	CASSYTGDGYTF
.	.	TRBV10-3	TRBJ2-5	TGTGCCATCAGTGAGAGGGGACCAGGTGAGACCCAGTACTTC	CAISERGPGETQYF
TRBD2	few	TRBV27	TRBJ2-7	TGTGCCAGCAGTGCGGGAGGCACCTCCTACGAGCAGTACTTC	CASSAGGTSYEQYF
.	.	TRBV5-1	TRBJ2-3	TGCGCCAGCAGCCTGGGGCCTAGTCGGGGCACAGATACGCAGTATTTT	CASSLGPSRGTDTQYF
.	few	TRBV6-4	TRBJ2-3	TGTGCCAGCAGTGACGTTGGGGGCACAGATACGCAGTATTTT	CASSDVGGTDTQYF
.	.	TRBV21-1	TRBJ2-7	TGTGCCAGCGGACGAAACCCGGCGGGAAGCTCCTACGAGCAGTACTTC	CASGRNPAGSSYEQYF
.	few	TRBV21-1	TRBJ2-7	TGTGCCAGCAGCAAAGGAAAGGTTGACTCCTACGAGCAGTACTTC	CASSKGKVDSYEQYF
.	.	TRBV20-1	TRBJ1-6	TGCAGTGCTAGAGAACAGGGTGGCAATTCACCCCTCCACTTT	CSAREQGGNSPLHF
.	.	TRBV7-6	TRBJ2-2	TGTGCCAGCAGCGCAACAGAGAACACCGGGGAGCTGTTTTTT	CASSATENTGELFF
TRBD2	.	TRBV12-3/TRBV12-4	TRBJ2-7	TGTGCCAGCACCGATCCGGGACTAGCAATGTACAATGAGCAGTACTTC	CASTDPGLAMYNEQYF
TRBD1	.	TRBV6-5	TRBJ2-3	TGTGCCAGCAGTTACGGGACAGGGGTGGAAGATACGCAGTATTTT	CASSYGTGVEDTQYF
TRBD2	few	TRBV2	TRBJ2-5	TGTGCCAGCAATCCCGAGGCCCCGGGACTAGCAAAGGAGCAGTACTTC	CASNPEAPGLAKEQYF
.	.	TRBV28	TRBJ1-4	TGTGCCAGCAGTTTAGATTCTAAAAAACTGTTTTTT	CASSLDSKKLFF
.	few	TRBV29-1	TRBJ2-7	TGCAGCGTTGGCCTTTGGGCCGGTGGGGAGCAGTACTTC	CSVGLWAGGEQYF
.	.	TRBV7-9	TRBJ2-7	TGTGCCAGCAGCCCCTGGGGGAAGGGAACCTACGAGCAGTACTTC	CASSPWGKGTYEQYF
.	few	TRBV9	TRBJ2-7	TGTGCCAGCAGCCCCCGTAGAGATGTTTTTTACGAGCAGTACTTC	CASSPRRDVFYEQYF
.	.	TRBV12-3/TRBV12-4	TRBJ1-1	TGTGCCAGCATTCGGTTTCTGGGTTTGAACACTGAAGCTTTCTTT	CASIRFLGLNTEAFF
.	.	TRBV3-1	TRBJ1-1	TGTGCCAGCAGCCAACAGGGACTTGAAGCTTTCTTT	CASSQQGLEAFF